The T cell receptor (beta chain) described here comes from a study of Ad26.COV2.S vaccination and SARS-CoV-2 variants. General study findings and limits: The study found higher spike-specific TCR breadth in vaccine than placebo recipients.

This clone was found once. No antigen is known for it. The treatment denotes: about 20 received Ad26.COV2.S at low or high dose, single or two shots; 5 received placebo; per-sample allocation not given. It was on day 63 after the first vaccine or placebo injection that samples were taken. There are 15 residues in the CDR3. Trimming left V 0 bases short and J 5 bases short, with 14 bases between. CDR1 is SGHVS and CDR2 is FNYEAQ in the germline V gene. Sequencing was performed with immunoSEQ multiplex PCR; in TCRdb, only in-frame clones are kept and a portion is missing. The sample records approximately 300,000 clones, around four fifths being singletons.

The TCR originated in a person between 18 and 59 years old who received the Ad26.COV2.S COVID-19 vaccine or a placebo. Here the sequenced sample was peripheral blood, taken in a trial of Ad26.COV2.S vaccine versus placebo. The V gene is TRBV7-6, the J gene TRBJ2-7; D might be TRBD1 or TRBD2, each matching 7 bases. The CDR3 region is CASSLAQGRVNEQYF. CDR3 sequence (DNA): TGTGCCAGCAGCTTAGCACAGGGGAGGGTGAACGAGCAGTACTTC.